This TCR beta chain is drawn from a study of OX40 agonist ivuxolimab in advanced cancers. Study overall: Patients were infused with ivuxolimab every 2 weeks at 0.01 to 10 mg/kg. Partial responses were recorded for three patients, including one with hepatocellular carcinoma and two with cutaneous melanoma. Overall study findings and caveats: Both blood CD4+ and CD8+ T cells showed clonal growth by week 6 at 0.1 to 3.0 mg/kg. In CD8+ T cells, expanded clones were on average more numerous than in CD4+.

This clone occurred once. Its matching antigen is unknown. Assay: immunoSEQ multiplex PCR; the TCRdb copy retains only in-frame clones and omits some. The sample has 15,000 to 20,000 clones, roughly 89% seen once. CDR3 length: 16 amino acids. Per germline, CDR1 SGHNT and CDR2 YENEEA. With 5 bases clipped from V and 5 bases from J, the junction kept 11 bases outside the gene matches. V usage is TRBV11-3 and J usage is TRBJ2-5; 10 bases fit TRBD2. Sequenced material: CD4+ or CD8+ T cells sorted from blood, taken in a trial of the OX40 agonist ivuxolimab. The source is an adult with an advanced solid tumor such as melanoma, head and neck, liver or kidney cancer. Written as DNA, the CDR3 is TGTGCCAGCAGCCCTACGAGCGGGAGGGCCAAGGAGACCCAGTACTTC. Protein sequence: CASSPTSGRAKETQYF.